This T cell receptor beta chain is from a study of CD8+CD57+ T cells in acquired aplastic anemia. Looking at the study overall: An average of 3.2 ug of DNA was obtained from sorted CD4+ and CD8+ cells.

Genomic DNA constituted the template upon which TCR beta VDJ and CDR3 profiling was performed. MiXCR, run by TCRdb on the reads, gives a single entry per CDR3 protein. The sample contains approximately 470,000 distinct CDR3 sequences, around a third of which appear only once. Study-level points and caveats: A set of 25 to 35 CD8+ CDR3 sequences was shared between patients and controls, and these sequences appeared highly expressed in patients.

Patients selected for sequencing had displayed CD8+CD57+ cell expansion by flow cytometry. Severe acquired aplastic anemia was the diagnosis recorded for all patients. Concerning this clonotype itself: Its target is unknown.

This clonotype was obtained from a human donor with aplastic anemia. The source material was sorted CD4+, CD8+, or CD8+CD57+ T cells (not recorded which) from PBMCs.

Here the CDR3 DNA reads TGTGCCAGCGCGCCCTCGACAGGGGGCAATCAGCCCCAGCATTTT. Protein product: CASAPSTGGNQPQHF. This chain connects TRBV19 to TRBJ1-5; 8 bases match TRBD1. The CDR3 runs to 15 residues. Germline values: CDR1 LNHDA, CDR2 SQIVND (reference sequence). Trimming cost V 9 bases and J 2 bases; bases outside gene matches: 9.